These 5 T cell receptor beta chains share one sample of origin, sequenced in a study of T cells in Graves' hyperthyroidism and ophthalmopathy. Regions amplified from RNA transcripts were the TCR beta CDR3 regions. An initial round of RT-PCR targeting the TCR CDR3 relied on the HTBI primer set. TCRdb reanalysed the multiplex PCR reads using MiXCR and keeps one entry per CDR3 protein. The sample records around 580,000 distinct CDR3 sequences, just over 45% being singletons. Sequencing was done on a sample of peripheral blood or thyroid tissue (not recorded which). The receptors originated from a woman aged 18-35 years with Graves' hyperthyroidism.

The V and J genes are TRBV7-2 and TRBJ2-7; no clear D. The CDR3 loop spans 12 amino acids. The V gene's germline CDR1 is SGHTA and CDR2 FQGNSA. V gave up 6 bases and J gave up 4 bases, with 10 bases separating them. The CDR3 coding sequence is TGTGCCAGCAGTTACTTTGGGTACGAGCAGTACTTC. Translation: CASSYFGYEQYF.

This clonotype was counted many times. V and J are TRBV5-6 and TRBJ1-5, with D possibly matching TRBD1 (5 bases). This CDR3 has 15 residues. The germline V gene has CDR1 SGHDT and CDR2 YYEEEE. V was clipped by 0 bases and J by 4 bases, with 11 bases between them. CDR3 sequence: CASSLGARQNQPQHF. DNA for the CDR3: TGTGCCAGCAGCTTGGGGGCGAGACAGAATCAGCCCCAGCATTTT.

This clonotype was counted between two and nine times. V and J are TRBV12-3 or TRBV12-4 and TRBJ2-5; either TRBD1 or TRBD2 may fit D (7 bases each). CDR3 size: 16 residues. Trimming removed 2 bases at V and 5 bases at J, with 18 bases between. The CDR3 reads CASSLRAQGGGETQYF. The CDR3 DNA sequence: TGTGCCAGCAGTTTACGGGCCCAGGGGGGGGGTGAGACCCAGTACTTC.

This clonotype has a count of ten or more. The genes are TRBV20-1 and TRBJ1-5; a weak D match, TRBD1 (6 bases). Trimming left V 4 bases short and J 0 bases short, with 13 bases between. CDR1 and CDR2 (germline): DFQATT, SNEGSKA (reference sequence). The CDR3 extends over 15 amino acids. DNA of the CDR3: TGCAGTGCTAATGGACAGCCTTATAGCAATCAGCCCCAGCATTTT. The encoded protein is CSANGQPYSNQPQHF.

The J gene is TRBJ2-7, the V gene TRBV15; D is unclear. V was clipped by 0 bases and J by 7 bases, with 13 bases between them. Germline V CDR1 and CDR2: LNHNV, YYDKDF (reference sequence). The CDR3 spans 14 residues. CDR3 in amino acids: CATSRDHGGNEQYF. The CDR3 coding sequence is TGTGCCACCAGCAGAGATCATGGCGGCAATGAGCAGTACTTC.